This T cell receptor beta chain came from a study of cytomegalovirus exposure and HLA in healthy donors (dated by TCRdb to the late 2010s). Background for the entire study: According to an earlier analysis of a few hundred of the donors, about 179 million T cells yielded some 120 million unique TCR beta sequences and about 300 Gb of sequence data. Genome-wide SNP genotypes for about 55% of the 666 donors were used in a later genetic analysis, which treated that subset as a discovery cohort. Every discovery cohort repertoire had been produced on one sequencing platform. Both class I and class II loci were covered by HLA typing, at four-digit resolution. The number of typed donors differed by locus: about 629-630 for A, B, C, DRB1 and DQB1; some 500 for DQA1; approximately 610 for DPA1; and about 450 for DPB1. The study profiled the T cell repertoires of under 850 subjects by immunosequencing and related them to cytomegalovirus serostatus. In a later analysis, previously published TCR beta repertoires from 500 to 750 donors were re-analyzed and high-resolution HLA genotyping was added so that TCR occurrence patterns could be studied. Rather than drawing on any new phenotypic data, the later analysis identified candidate immune exposures from TCR beta sequences and the way those sequences occurred across donors. Among around 400 genotyped donors of the cohort, an average of 235,054 unique TCR beta nucleotide sequences were sequenced per donor, 15% to 20% of them non-productive. To predict cytomegalovirus infection status, the study brought together high-throughput TCR immunosequencing, statistical association of individual TCRs with disease status, and machine learning. A separate validation cohort of roughly 110 different subjects was used in addition to the approximately 640-subject first cohort. Because of strong linkage in the cohort, roughly 5 DR-DQ haplotypes were treated as single units for association and clustering. The aim of the study was to test whether cataloging public T cell receptors could identify signatures of past pathogen exposure. Donor age, sex, ethnicity and CMV serostatus were collected together with the repertoire data. An early release covering roughly 600 HLA-typed donors comprised roughly 300 gigabases of sequencing data and 65 million to 100 million unique TCR sequences. The genetic ancestry cluster associated with self-reported Caucasian donors included 70% to 85% of the roughly 400 genotyped donors. An earlier analysis of nearly 600 of the donors applied high-throughput TCR beta sequencing to assess whether each TCR beta V gene segment acted as functional or pseudogenic. Overall study outcomes, separate from this receptor: A later analysis associated 15,000 to 20,000 TCR beta sequences with specific HLA alleles at a false discovery rate of 0.05. A later analysis found that most CMV-associated TCR beta chains appeared HLA-restricted, with HLA associations seemingly driven largely by CMV exposure. A further reported finding was that TCR beta sequences accurately predicted the HLA-A and HLA-B alleles for most subjects in the first cohort. The authors suggested that the approach could potentially be generalized to other disease states and immunological phenotypes. The classifier was reported to diagnose cytomegalovirus status with high specificity and sensitivity in both the original cohort and the validation cohort. Across donors, most TCR sequences were observed very rarely, whereas some public TCRs were present in many individuals. A later analysis found that TCR association rates varied across HLA loci, with DRB1 alleles showing the most associated TCRs and HLA-C alleles the fewest. Linkage disequilibrium might explain the correlated functional status among segregating V segments, but an unknown experimental factor could not be ruled out. A few of the identified cytomegalovirus-associated TCR beta chains were confirmed in vitro to be specific for cytomegalovirus antigens. In this cohort, only TCR beta chains were sequenced, and detectable features were limited by the absence of alpha or paired-chain data. Presence/absence analyses assumed roughly uniform sequencing depth across donors, an assumption that may not hold. A total of about 150 TCR beta chains were listed by the study as associated with cytomegalovirus. A cluster of highly shared sequence variants was judged likely to represent a technical artifact of the sequencing pipeline. An association between a missense DCLRE1C variant and V-gene and J-gene trimming of TCR beta chains was found in a later genetic analysis and replicated in an independent cohort. Because counts were too low, approximately 18 rarely observed V segments, including chromosome 9 orphons, were excluded from the earlier analysis of roughly 580 of the donors. Because HLA typing was unavailable for some donors at each locus, only the typed subset was used in association tests. Compared with the approximately 600-donor mean, donors in an Asian-associated ancestry cluster had fewer N-insertions in productive TCRs, according to a later genetic analysis. In an earlier analysis of around 600 of the donors, most TCR beta V segments appeared in productive rearrangements about 87% or about 30% of the time, broadly matching IMGT annotations. Assigning TCR associations to individual alleles was difficult when HLA alleles, especially DR and DQ, strongly co-occurred. In a later analysis, several top co-occurrence clusters were reported to appear linked to parvovirus B19, influenza, CMV and Epstein-Barr virus. A later analysis found that HLA-associated TCR beta chains were more clonally expanded and had lower generation probabilities than equally common non-associated chains. Because the 87-base-pair reads could not distinguish some IMGT-functional V segments, including TRBV6-2 and TRBV6-3, those segments were excluded. For the cohort, immune exposure information was limited to CMV serostatus.

The protocol used for the library was the immunoSEQ multiplex PCR assay. For the multiplex PCR, a mixture combining 60 forward primers for TCR Vbeta segments and 13 reverse primers for TCR Jbeta segments was used. Amplification of the CDR3 region of rearranged TCR beta genes was performed with a multiplex PCR assay on genomic DNA. The amplified TCR beta libraries were sequenced on the Illumina HiSeq System as 87-base-pair reads. Per the source publication's procedure: A later analysis tallied approximately 87 million unique TCR beta chains across the approximately 670 repertoires, and approximately 11 million of those chains were shared by two or more donors. To remove PCR and sequencing errors, raw reads were error-corrected and collapsed into unique sequences using a nearest-neighbor algorithm that merged closely related sequences. Alignment of CDR3 sequences to IMGT reference sequences was used to assign V, D and J gene segments. Each retained sequence needed at least a six-nucleotide match to both a V gene segment and a J gene segment. A rearrangement was called productive if the CDR3 had no stop codons and remained in frame with V and J, and every other rearrangement was called non-productive. CDR3 was defined by IMGT convention, running from the second conserved V-encoded cysteine to the conserved J-encoded phenylalanine. Sequences without an unambiguous match to a single V gene segment were excluded from the earlier analysis of 450 to 650 of the donors. An earlier analysis of 450 to 650 of the donors called V segments functional above 56.7% productive rearrangements and segregating when the between-donor standard deviation exceeded 5%. To diagnose cytomegalovirus status from the catalog of TCR beta chain sequences, a statistical classification framework was built. A later analysis assigned V and J genes by comparing TCR nucleotide sequences with IMGT/GENE-DB human TR gene sequences. A later analysis assigned CDR3 sequences and most-parsimonious VDJ recombination scenarios with the TCRdist pipeline. In a later analysis, each TCR beta chain was defined by its CDR3 amino acid sequence together with its V-gene family, and reads lacking a unique V-gene family were excluded. A later analysis removed 550 to 700 highly shared, low-generation-probability nucleotide sequences to deal with suspected cross-contamination and a sequencing artifact. For each public chain, a later analysis derived a clonal expansion index from normalized ranks of inferred template counts within each repertoire. In a later analysis, generation probabilities were computed with a VDJ recombination model fitted to out-of-frame rearrangements, and the resulting probabilities were checked against IGoR. Hypergeometric tests were used in a later analysis to score TCR-TCR, TCR-HLA and TCR-CMV co-occurrence, with a repertoire-size bias correction applied to the TCR pairs. False discovery rates were estimated in a later analysis by permuting HLA or CMV assignments 20 times. In a later analysis, co-occurring TCRs were grouped with DBSCAN, and TCRdist sequence similarity was added when clustering was performed within HLA-allele-positive subsets. Co-occurrence clustering excluded repertoires with fewer than 30,000 or more than 120,000 public chains, plus five with anomalous nucleotide sharing. TCRdb stores this immuneACCESS table with in-frame sequences only. Part of the clones is absent; in the studies checked, under half of the shortfall reflects unresolved V genes, and no reason is known for the rest. D and trimming come from the DNA, and the V and J calls and clone size come from that table. For this sample the table gives 140,000 or so clones, of which 70% were detected only once. Roughly 1.7% of the sample is taken by the ten largest.

CDR1 and CDR2 were assigned from the germline V gene (reference sequence) as MNHEY and SMNVEV. Cut back by 2 bases and 4 bases, the V and J ends lie 11 bases apart. The CDR3 is 14 residues long, counting both termini. Left in the record is the CDR3 DNA by itself, 42 bases read in frame from the first base. The cohort comprised some 680 healthy bone marrow donors. At the time of sampling, all cohort members were nominally healthy, though unrecorded immune exposures were likely present. The donor tested CMV seronegative and was one of the 352 seronegative cohort members. A peripheral blood sample was collected from each donor, and TCR beta sequencing was performed on peripheral blood mononuclear cells. The Qiagen DNeasy Blood Extraction Kit was used to extract genomic DNA from the blood cell samples. Note on this clone: The antigen it recognizes is unknown. The CDR3 does not end in the conserved phenylalanine or tryptophan, so this is likely a read error.

This clonotype was obtained from a woman in her thirties in good health and CMV-seronegative. Recombination linked TRBV27 to TRBJ1-1; TRBD1 is possibly the D segment (6 matching bases). Sequencing was carried out using PBMCs. The CDR3 amino acid sequence is: CASSLRQGITEAFL. In nucleotide form, the sequence is TGTGCCAGCAGTTTAAGGCAGGGGATCACTGAAGCTTTCCTT.